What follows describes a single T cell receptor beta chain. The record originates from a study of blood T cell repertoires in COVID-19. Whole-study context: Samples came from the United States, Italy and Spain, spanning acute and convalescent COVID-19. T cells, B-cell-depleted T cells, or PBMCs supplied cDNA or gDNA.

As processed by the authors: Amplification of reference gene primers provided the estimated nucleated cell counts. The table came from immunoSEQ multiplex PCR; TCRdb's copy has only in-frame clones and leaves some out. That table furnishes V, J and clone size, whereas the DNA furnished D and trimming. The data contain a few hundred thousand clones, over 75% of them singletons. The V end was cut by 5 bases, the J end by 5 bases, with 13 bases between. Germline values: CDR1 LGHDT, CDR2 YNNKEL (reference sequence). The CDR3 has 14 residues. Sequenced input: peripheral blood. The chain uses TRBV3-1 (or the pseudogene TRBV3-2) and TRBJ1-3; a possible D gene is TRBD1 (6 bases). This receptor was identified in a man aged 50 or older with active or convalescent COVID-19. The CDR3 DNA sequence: TGTGCCAGCAGCGAACGAGGGGGAAGAAACACCATATATTTT. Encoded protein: CASSERGGRNTIYF.